This paragraph covers one T cell receptor (beta chain) sequence. The record originates from a study of shared clonotypes between healthy human individuals. This CDR3 spans 17 amino acids. Per germline, CDR1 LNHNV and CDR2 YYDKDF (reference sequence). V lost 3 bases to trimming and J lost 8 bases; unmatched junction nucleotides: 13. Repertoires were generated with immunoSEQ multiplex PCR, while TCRdb's copy carries only in-frame clones and drops some. Of about 1 million clones in the sample, 65% to 75% are singletons; the top ten hold over 1.3%. The TCR comes from a man between 18 and 29 years old in good health. V is TRBV15 and J is TRBJ1-5; the match to TRBD1 covers 10 bases. The source material was memory CD4+ T cells sorted from blood. Subset indicated: CD45RA-negative fraction. The CDR3 here is CATSRTAGTGAREPQHF. The CDR3 coding sequence is TGTGCCACCAGCAGGACTGCCGGGACAGGGGCACGGGAGCCCCAGCATTTT. Full variable domain (rest looked up from reference TRBV15 and TRBJ1-5): DAMVIQNPRYQVTQFGKPVTLSCSQTLNHNVMYWYQQKSSQAPKLLFHYYDKDFNNEADTPDNFQSRRPNTSFCFLDIRSPGLGDTAMYLCATSRTAGTGAREPQHFGDGTRLSIL.